A selection of T cell receptor beta chains follows, all from one sample in a study of blood T cell repertoires in COVID-19. Sequencing used immunoSEQ multiplex PCR; TCRdb keeps in-frame clones, though not all of them. The table includes around 290,000 clones, around nine tenths detected once. Sequenced input: PBMCs or T cells enriched from blood (not recorded which). These receptors originate from a woman younger than 30 who had recovered from COVID-19. Each CDR3 is given with its conserved first and last residue. The D gene is left open where the match is weak. Part of the rows lack a size; the others show once, few, many or a class for expanded clones.

NA	TRBV30	TRBJ2-3	TRBD2	11	TGTGCCTGGACTAGCGGGGGAACGCAGTATTTT	CAWTSGGTQYF
NA	TRBV10-1	TRBJ2-1	NA	16	TGCGCCAGCAGTGAGTCGGCGACTAACTCCTACAATGAGCAGTTCTTC	CASSESATNSYNEQFF
few	TRBV7-9	TRBJ1-3	NA	16	TGTGCCAGCAGCTTAGCCCCGGTGGTCTCTGGAAACACCATATATTTT	CASSLAPVVSGNTIYF
NA	TRBV2	TRBJ2-7	NA	13	TGTGCCAGCATCCCTGGGCCCAGCTACGAGCAGTACTTC	CASIPGPSYEQYF
once	TRBV24-1	TRBJ2-3	NA	16	TGTGCCACCAGTGATCCAGCGGAGGGTGGCACAGATACGCAGTATTTT	CATSDPAEGGTDTQYF
NA	TRBV6-5	TRBJ2-2	NA	14	TGTGCCAGTTCCCCAAGGCGGGACACCGGGGAGCTGTTTTTT	CASSPRRDTGELFF
NA	TRBV18	TRBJ1-1	TRBD1	16	TGTGCCAGCTCACCAGAAACAGGGGAGATAACCACTGAAGCTTTCTTT	CASSPETGEITTEAFF
NA	TRBV7-9	TRBJ1-1	NA	14	TGTGCCAGCAGCTTAGGGGGCGACTCCCCTATGGCTTTCTTT	CASSLGGDSPMAFF
NA	TRBV4-3	TRBJ2-1	NA	14	TGCGCCAGCAGCCAAGCGGGCAGGGACAATGAGCAGTTCTTC	CASSQAGRDNEQFF
NA	TRBV6-5	TRBJ2-3	TRBD2	15	TGTGCCAGCCGCTCGACTAGCGGGGAAACAGATACGCAGTATTTT	CASRSTSGETDTQYF
NA	TRBV9	TRBJ2-2	NA	16	TGTGCCAGCAGCGTATCCATCGGACTGAACACCGGGGAGCTGTTTTTT	CASSVSIGLNTGELFF
NA	TRBV11-3	TRBJ1-2	NA	15	TGTGCCAGCAGCTTAGTCGCAGGGGCGCCCGATGGCTACACCTTC	CASSLVAGAPDGYTF
few	TRBV10-3	TRBJ1-5	NA	15	TGTGCCATCAGTGAGTCGCGACAGCCAAATCAGCCCCAGCATTTT	CAISESRQPNQPQHF
NA	TRBV27	TRBJ1-1	NA	13	TGTGCCAGCAGTTTACGGGGAAAGACTGAAGCTTTCTTT	CASSLRGKTEAFF
once	TRBV6-6	TRBJ2-5	NA	12	TGTGCCAGCAGCCACCTTGGCGAGACCCAGTACTTC	CASSHLGETQYF
few	TRBV25-1	TRBJ2-7	TRBD1	15	TGTGCCAGCAGCGCGGACAGGAAAGGGGTCGACGAGCAGTACTTC	CASSADRKGVDEQYF
NA	TRBV7-2	TRBJ2-5	NA	14	TGTGCCAGCAGCGTTACGGGACAACAAGAGACCCAGTACTTC	CASSVTGQQETQYF
NA	TRBV19	TRBJ2-6	TRBD1	15	TGTGCCACCGACAGGGGGGACTCTGGGGCCAACGTCCTGACTTTC	CATDRGDSGANVLTF
NA	TRBV27	TRBJ2-7	NA	15	TGTGCCAGCAGTTTAAACGGGATTCCCCCCTACGAGCAGTACTTC	CASSLNGIPPYEQYF
NA	TRBV18	TRBJ2-3	NA	15	TGTGCCAGCTCACCACTGAGATATCCTGCAGATACGCAGTATTTT	CASSPLRYPADTQYF
NA	TRBV5-5	TRBJ1-6	TRBD1	13	TGTGCCAGCATGGACAGGGCAAATTCACCCCTCCACTTT	CASMDRANSPLHF
NA	TRBV29-1	TRBJ2-3	TRBD1	15	TGCAGCGCCCAATTCCGCAGGGGGCTAGGGGATACGCAGTATTTT	CSAQFRRGLGDTQYF
NA	TRBV4-1	TRBJ2-7	NA	16	TGCGCCAGCAGCCAACCGCCGGCCCGGACTCCTTACGAGCAGTACTTC	CASSQPPARTPYEQYF
NA	TRBV27	TRBJ2-7	NA	16	TGTGCCAGCAGTCTCGAAGATCCGAACAGATCCTACGAGCAGTACTTC	CASSLEDPNRSYEQYF
NA	TRBV10-2	TRBJ1-2	TRBD1	19	TGCGCCAGCAGTGAGTCGATATGGGGCCTGGGACAGGGTGACTATGGCTACACCTTC	CASSESIWGLGQGDYGYTF
NA	TRBV30	TRBJ2-7	TRBD1	13	TGTGCCTGGAGAAGGGGACAGGGGTACGAGCAGTACTTC	CAWRRGQGYEQYF
NA	TRBV19	TRBJ1-2	TRBD1	14	TGTGCCAGTAGTATAACGGGGACAGGGTATGGCTACACCTTC	CASSITGTGYGYTF
NA	TRBV29-1	TRBJ2-7	TRBD1	14	TGCAGCGTTGAAGGAGGAGACAGGGGGGTCGAGCAGTACTTC	CSVEGGDRGVEQYF
once	TRBV30	TRBJ1-2	NA	14	TGTGCCTGGAGTGTTGCCAGGCCTCGGGGTGGCTACACCTTC	CAWSVARPRGGYTF
NA	TRBV28	TRBJ1-5	TRBD1	16	TGTGCCAGCAGCCAGGACAGGGTTTATAGCAATCAGCCCCAGCATTTT	CASSQDRVYSNQPQHF
NA	TRBV10-2	TRBJ2-1	TRBD1	18	TGCGCCAGCAGTGAGTTGGGACAGGGGCCTTATTATTACAATGAGCAGTTCTTC	CASSELGQGPYYYNEQFF
NA	TRBV7-6	TRBJ1-3	NA	17	TGTGCCAGCAGCTTAGCCGCTGATCAGGGCGGCGGAAACACCATATATTTT	CASSLAADQGGGNTIYF
NA	TRBV3-1/TRBV3-2	TRBJ1-2	TRBD1	16	TGTGCCAGCAGCCGGGCTCCGGGACAGGGTAATTATGGCTACACCTTC	CASSRAPGQGNYGYTF
NA	TRBV9	TRBJ1-1	TRBD1	17	TGTGCCAGCAGCCCAGGCGGACAGGAGGGAGGGAACACTGAAGCTTTCTTT	CASSPGGQEGGNTEAFF
NA	TRBV14	TRBJ2-2	TRBD2	16	TGTGCCAGCAGCCCGAGACTAGCGGGGAGGACCGGGGAGCTGTTTTTT	CASSPRLAGRTGELFF
few	TRBV12-3/TRBV12-4	TRBJ2-3	NA	13	TGTGCCAGCAGTTTACTCGGGGCAGATACGCAGTATTTT	CASSLLGADTQYF
NA	TRBV25-1	TRBJ2-7	TRBD1	16	TGTGCCAGCAGTGACCTCAACAGGGGGAGATCCTACGAGCAGTACTTC	CASSDLNRGRSYEQYF
few	TRBV12-3/TRBV12-4	TRBJ2-7	NA	13	TGTGCCAGCAGTTTTGGACGGAGGTTTGAGCAGTACTTC	CASSFGRRFEQYF
NA	TRBV5-1	TRBJ2-6	NA	15	TGCGCCAGCGGAGTAAGGGAGACCGGGGCCAACGTCCTGACTTTC	CASGVRETGANVLTF
NA	TRBV5-1	TRBJ1-6	TRBD1	15	TGCGCCAGCAGCTTGGAGGGACAGAATAATTCACCCCTCCACTTT	CASSLEGQNNSPLHF
NA	TRBV28	TRBJ1-5	NA	15	TGTGCCAGCCACGAAGGAGGGGCTAGCAATCAGCCCCAGCATTTT	CASHEGGASNQPQHF
NA	TRBV6-1	TRBJ2-1	NA	14	TGTGCCAGCAGTGAAGGGGGCTACCTAAATGAGCAGTTCTTC	CASSEGGYLNEQFF
few	TRBV5-1	TRBJ1-4	NA	15	TGCGCCAGCAGCAGAGAGGGTGGTCGGGATGAAAAACTGTTTTTT	CASSREGGRDEKLFF
NA	TRBV19	TRBJ2-2	TRBD2	17	TGTGCCAGTAGTGGGCTGACTAGCCCCCTGGCTGCCGGGGAGCTGTTTTTT	CASSGLTSPLAAGELFF
NA	TRBV4-1	TRBJ2-3	TRBD2	15	TGCGCCAGCAGCCAAGGGCTAGCGGGGGCAGATACGCAGTATTTT	CASSQGLAGADTQYF
NA	TRBV19	TRBJ2-2	NA	17	TGTGCCAGTAGTATTCGATCAGGCAGAGGAGGCACCGGGGAGCTGTTTTTT	CASSIRSGRGGTGELFF
NA	TRBV27	TRBJ1-1	NA	15	TGTGCCAGCAGTTTACGTCCAGGTTTGAACACTGAAGCTTTCTTT	CASSLRPGLNTEAFF
NA	TRBV4-3	TRBJ1-5	NA	16	TGCGCCAGCAGCCAAGAATTCAGGCCCAGCAATCAGCCCCAGCATTTT	CASSQEFRPSNQPQHF
NA	TRBV4-2	TRBJ2-1	NA	14	TGTGCCAGCAGCCAAAAACTAGACCACAATGAGCAGTTCTTC	CASSQKLDHNEQFF